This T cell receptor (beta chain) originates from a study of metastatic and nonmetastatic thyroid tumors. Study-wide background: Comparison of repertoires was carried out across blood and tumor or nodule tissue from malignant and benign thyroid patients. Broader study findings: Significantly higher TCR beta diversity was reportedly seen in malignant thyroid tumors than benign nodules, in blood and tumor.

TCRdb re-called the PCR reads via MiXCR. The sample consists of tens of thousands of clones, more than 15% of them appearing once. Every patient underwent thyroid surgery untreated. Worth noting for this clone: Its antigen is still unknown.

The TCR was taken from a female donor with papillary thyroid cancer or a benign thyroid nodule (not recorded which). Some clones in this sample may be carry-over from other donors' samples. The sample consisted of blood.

CDR3 DNA: TGTGCCAGCACGGTCGGGCTTGAGCAGTTCTTC. Translating it yields CASTVGLEQFF. J is TRBJ2-1 and V is TRBV28; no reliable D call. This CDR3 comprises 11 residues. Germline V CDR1 and CDR2: MDHEN, SYDVKM. Trimming removed 7 bases at V and 9 bases at J, with 10 bases between.